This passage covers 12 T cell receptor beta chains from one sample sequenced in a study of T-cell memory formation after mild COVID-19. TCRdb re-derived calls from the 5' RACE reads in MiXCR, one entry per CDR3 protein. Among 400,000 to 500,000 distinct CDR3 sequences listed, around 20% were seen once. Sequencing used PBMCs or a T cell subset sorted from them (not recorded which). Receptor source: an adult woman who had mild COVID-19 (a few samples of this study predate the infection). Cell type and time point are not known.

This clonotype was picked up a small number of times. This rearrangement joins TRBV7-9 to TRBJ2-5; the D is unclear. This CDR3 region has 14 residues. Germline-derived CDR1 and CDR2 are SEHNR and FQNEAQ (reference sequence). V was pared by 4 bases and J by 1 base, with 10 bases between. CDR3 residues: CASSSPQFQETQYF. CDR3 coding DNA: TGTGCCAGCAGCTCCCCCCAGTTCCAAGAGACCCAGTACTTC.

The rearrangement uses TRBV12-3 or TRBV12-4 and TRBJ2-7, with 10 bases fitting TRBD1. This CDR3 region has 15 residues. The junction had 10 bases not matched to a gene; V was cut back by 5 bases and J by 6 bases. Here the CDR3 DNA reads TGTGCCAGCAGTCCCCGACAGGGGGCGCCGGGCGAGCAGTACTTC. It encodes CASSPRQGAPGEQYF.

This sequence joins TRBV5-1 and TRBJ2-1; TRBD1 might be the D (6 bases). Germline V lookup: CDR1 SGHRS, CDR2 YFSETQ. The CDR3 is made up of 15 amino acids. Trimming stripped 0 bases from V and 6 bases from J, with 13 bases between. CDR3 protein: CASSLVTGSSNEQFF. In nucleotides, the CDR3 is TGCGCCAGCAGCTTGGTTACAGGGAGTTCCAATGAGCAGTTCTTC.

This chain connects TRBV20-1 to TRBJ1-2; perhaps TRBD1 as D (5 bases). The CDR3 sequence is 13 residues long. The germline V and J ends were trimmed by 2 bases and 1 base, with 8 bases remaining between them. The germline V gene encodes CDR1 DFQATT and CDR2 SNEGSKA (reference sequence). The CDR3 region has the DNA TGCAGTGCTAGACGACAGTTTAACTATGGCTACACCTTC. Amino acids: CSARRQFNYGYTF.

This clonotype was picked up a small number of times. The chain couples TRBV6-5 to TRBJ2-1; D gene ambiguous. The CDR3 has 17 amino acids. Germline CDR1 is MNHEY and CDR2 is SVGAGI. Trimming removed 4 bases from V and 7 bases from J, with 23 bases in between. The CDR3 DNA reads TGTGCCAGCAGTTCCTTATCGATGCGGAGCACCCGGAATGAGCAGTTCTTC. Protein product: CASSSLSMRSTRNEQFF.

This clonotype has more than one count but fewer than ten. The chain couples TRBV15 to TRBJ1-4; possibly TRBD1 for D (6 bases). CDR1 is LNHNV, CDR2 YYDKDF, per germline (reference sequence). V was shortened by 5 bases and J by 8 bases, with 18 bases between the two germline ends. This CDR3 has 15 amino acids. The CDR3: CATSPRLRRGEKLFF. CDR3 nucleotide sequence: TGTGCCACCAGCCCAAGGCTACGGAGGGGGGAAAAACTGTTTTTT. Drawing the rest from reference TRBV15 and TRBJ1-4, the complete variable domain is DAMVIQNPRYQVTQFGKPVTLSCSQTLNHNVMYWYQQKSSQAPKLLFHYYDKDFNNEADTPDNFQSRRPNTSFCFLDIRSPGLGDTAMYLCATSPRLRRGEKLFFGSGTQLSVL.

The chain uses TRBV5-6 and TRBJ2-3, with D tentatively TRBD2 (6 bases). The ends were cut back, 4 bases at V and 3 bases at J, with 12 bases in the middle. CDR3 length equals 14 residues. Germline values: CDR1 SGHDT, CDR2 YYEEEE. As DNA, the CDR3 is TGTGCCAGCAGCCGAGGAGGGATTACAGATACGCAGTATTTT. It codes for CASSRGGITDTQYF.

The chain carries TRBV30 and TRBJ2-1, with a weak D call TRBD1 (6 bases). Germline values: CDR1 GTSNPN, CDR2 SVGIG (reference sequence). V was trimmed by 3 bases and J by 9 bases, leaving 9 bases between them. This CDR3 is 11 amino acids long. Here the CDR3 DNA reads TGTGCCTGGAGGACAGGAAGTGAGCAGTTCTTC. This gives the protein CAWRTGSEQFF.

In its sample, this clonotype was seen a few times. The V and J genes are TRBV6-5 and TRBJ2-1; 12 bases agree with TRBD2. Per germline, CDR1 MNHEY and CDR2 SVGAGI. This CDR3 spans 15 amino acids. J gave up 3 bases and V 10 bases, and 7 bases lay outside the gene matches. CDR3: CATGLAGLSYNEQFF. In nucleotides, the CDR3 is TGTGCCACTGGACTAGCGGGATTGAGCTACAATGAGCAGTTCTTC.

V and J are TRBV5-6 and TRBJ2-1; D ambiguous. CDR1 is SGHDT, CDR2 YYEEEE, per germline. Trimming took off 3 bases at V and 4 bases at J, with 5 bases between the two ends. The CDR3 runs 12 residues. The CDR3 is CASSWKYNEQFF. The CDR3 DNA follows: TGTGCCAGCAGCTGGAAGTACAATGAGCAGTTCTTC. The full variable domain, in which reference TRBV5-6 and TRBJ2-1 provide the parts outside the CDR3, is DAGVTQSPTHLIKTRGQQVTLRCSPKSGHDTVSWYQQALGQGPQFIFQYYEEEERQRGNFPDRFSGHQFPNYSSELNVNALLLGDSALYLCASSWKYNEQFFGPGTRLTVL.

The chain's CDR3 is CASSGLEGDSVNTEAFF. The CDR3 DNA is TGTGCCAGCAGTGGGTTGGAGGGGGACTCGGTGAACACTGAAGCTTTCTTT. This chain connects TRBV2 to TRBJ1-1, with D perhaps TRBD1 (6 bases). CDR1 SNHLY and CDR2 FYNNEI come from the germline V gene. V gave up 4 bases and J gave up 0 bases, with 18 bases separating them. The CDR3 has 17 amino acids.

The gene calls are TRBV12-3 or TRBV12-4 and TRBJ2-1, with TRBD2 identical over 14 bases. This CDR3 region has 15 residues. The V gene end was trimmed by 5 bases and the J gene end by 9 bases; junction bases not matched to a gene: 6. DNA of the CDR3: TGTGCCAGCAGTAGAGGGACTAGCGGGAGAAGTGAGCAGTTCTTC. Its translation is CASSRGTSGRSEQFF.